The clone carrying this T cell receptor (beta chain) came up many times. Its matching antigen is unknown. This sample is drawn from a study of T cells in Graves' hyperthyroidism and ophthalmopathy. Study findings and constraints: With a median lead of around 6.7 months before onset, the model predicted ophthalmopathy.

Template material for amplifying TCR beta CDR3 regions consisted of RNA transcripts. The study used the HTBI primer set for a first-round RT-PCR of the TCR CDR3. TCRdb redid the calling of the multiplex PCR reads with MiXCR, one entry per CDR3 protein. The sample lists fewer than 850,000 distinct CDR3 sequences, around 16% occurring once. In germline, CDR1 is MDHEN, CDR2 SYDVKM. V lost 2 bases and J lost 5, with 6 bases in between. The CDR3 runs 12 residues. Sample: blood. The genes are TRBV28 and TRBJ1-1; weak D call: TRBD1 (5 bases). The origin of this receptor is a man over 45 with Graves' hyperthyroidism. CDR3 sequence (DNA): TGTGCCAGCAGTTTAAGACAGACTGAAGCTTTCTTT. This translates into CASSLRQTEAFF.